The next 12 T cell receptor beta chains were all read from a single sample in a study of breast tumors, draining lymph nodes, adjacent tissues. Breast cancer patients provided tissue from their axillary draining lymph nodes. TCRdb re-derived calls from the multiplex PCR reads in MiXCR, one entry per CDR3 protein. Of approximately 210,000 distinct CDR3 sequences listed, approximately 36% are singletons. The sequencing input was axillary lymph node tissue. These receptors all come from a female donor with breast cancer. Some clones in this sample may be carry-over from other donors' samples.

This rearrangement joins TRBV7-3 to TRBJ1-2; TRBD1 matches 11 bases. Trimming at V came to 6 bases and at J to 0 bases, leaving 15 bases not matched to a gene. This CDR3 spans 19 amino acids. CDR1 is SGHTA and CDR2 is FQGTGA in the germline V gene. The CDR3 nucleotides read TGTGCCAGCAGTGCTAGTTATCCGGACAGGGGGCGGGCTAACTATGGCTACACCTTC. Amino acids: CASSASYPDRGRANYGYTF.

V and J are TRBV27 and TRBJ2-5; 9 bases line up with TRBD1. After removal of 4 bases from V and 6 bases from J, the junction contained 6 bases not matched to a gene. In germline, CDR1 is MNHEY, CDR2 SMNVEV (reference sequence). The CDR3 is 14 amino acids. CDR3 sequence (DNA): TGTGCCAGCAGTTCTAGGACAGGGGAGAAGACCCAGTACTTC. This translates into CASSSRTGEKTQYF.

There are many counts of this clonotype. The chain couples TRBV5-8 to TRBJ2-7; 8 bases agree with TRBD2. The CDR3 runs to 15 residues. CDR1 is SGHTS and CDR2 is YDEGEE in the germline V gene. Trimming at V came to 4 bases and at J to 6 bases, leaving 12 bases not matched to a gene. CDR3 coding DNA: TGTGCCAGCAGCCAGGGCGGGAGGCTCACCAGCGAGCAGTACTTC. Translation: CASSQGGRLTSEQYF.

On this clonotype itself: A clone one base away is much larger, so this may be a read error. The chain is built from TRBV6-1 and TRBJ1-6, with D perhaps matching TRBD1 (5 bases). Trimming took off 3 bases at V and 10 bases at J, with 16 bases between the two ends. Germline V gene lookup returns CDR1 MNHNS and CDR2 SASEGT. This CDR3 region has 15 residues. The CDR3 region is CASSDKGRVVSPLHF. CDR3 sequence (DNA): TGTGCCAGCAGTGACAAAGGCAGGGTGGTCTCACCCCTCCACTTT.

The chain is built from TRBV11-1 and TRBJ2-1; the match to TRBD2 covers 13 bases. There are 16 residues in the CDR3. Germline CDR1 SGHAT, CDR2 FQDESV (reference sequence). The V segment lost 2 bases and the J segment 7 bases; nucleotides outside the gene matches: 5. The CDR3 is CASSLRTSGRYNEQFF. In nucleotides, the CDR3 is TGTGCCAGCAGCTTAAGGACTAGCGGGAGATATAATGAGCAGTTCTTC.

This clonotype was counted a few times. The chain couples TRBV5-4 to TRBJ1-4, with D maybe TRBD1 (5 bases). Deletions cut 4 bases from V and 5 bases from J, with 9 bases between. The CDR3 has 13 amino acids. CDR1 SGHNT and CDR2 YYREEE come from the germline V gene (reference sequence). The CDR3 region has the DNA TGTGCCAGCAGCAGCCGGGGGAATGAAAAACTGTTTTTT. Translating gives CASSSRGNEKLFF.

The V gene is TRBV6-5, the J gene TRBJ2-5; D is unresolved. The ends were cut back, 1 base at V and 4 bases at J, with 10 bases in the middle. This CDR3 has 14 amino acids. CDR1 is MNHEY and CDR2 is SVGAGI in the germline V gene. The CDR3 DNA reads TGTGCCAGCAGTTACTTTGAGACCCGAGAGACCCAGTACTTC. Encoded protein: CASSYFETRETQYF.

The table lists this clonotype with many counts. The rearrangement uses TRBV11-3 and TRBJ2-7, with D tentatively TRBD1 (6 bases). Germline V CDR1 and CDR2: SGHNT, YENEEA. With 7 bases removed from V and 2 bases from J, the gap between germline ends came to 12 bases. This CDR3 is built from 13 residues. The CDR3 DNA is TGTGCCAGCACCCCGACAGGAACCTACGAGCAGTACTTC. The encoded protein is CASTPTGTYEQYF.

The J gene is TRBJ1-6, the V gene TRBV7-7; D is undetermined. V lost 6 bases to trimming and J lost 13 bases, with 16 bases between them. CDR3 length: 13 residues. Germline assignment: CDR1 SSHAT and CDR2 FNYEAQ (reference sequence). Here the CDR3 DNA reads TGTGCCAGCAGTGTCAGCATAACGGCGCCCCTCCACTTT. Amino acid sequence: CASSVSITAPLHF.

This clonotype has at least ten counts. The chain recombines TRBV19 with TRBJ1-5; D ambiguous. CDR1 is LNHDA, CDR2 SQIVND, per germline (reference sequence). Trimming removed 7 bases from V and 4 bases from J, with 17 bases in between. The CDR3 is 15 residues long. CDR3 sequence: CASTTRRQDNQPQHF. The CDR3, as DNA: TGTGCCAGTACGACCCGGCGGCAGGATAATCAGCCCCAGCATTTT.

The CDR3 nucleotides read TGTGCCAGCAGTTACTCCTGGACAGGGAGAACCGGGGAGCTGTTTTTT. It translates to CASSYSWTGRTGELFF. The V call is TRBV6-5, the J call TRBJ2-2, with 8 bases identical to TRBD1. In germline, CDR1 is MNHEY, CDR2 SVGAGI. Losses at the gene ends were 0 bases for V and 5 bases for J; bases not matched to a gene: 5. This CDR3 region has 16 residues.

This clonotype was detected ten times or more. DNA for the CDR3: TGTGCCAGCAGCGGGGGACATTTCACAGATACGCAGTATTTT. Translating gives CASSGGHFTDTQYF. This chain uses TRBV9 with TRBJ2-3, with a tentative D call TRBD1 (6 bases). V lost 3 bases and J 2 bases, leaving 10 bases between the germline ends. In germline, CDR1 is SGDLS, CDR2 YYNGEE. The CDR3 is 14 residues long. The complete variable domain, with remaining parts taken from reference TRBV9 and TRBJ2-3, reads DSGVTQTPKHLITATGQRVTLRCSPRSGDLSVYWYQQSLDQGLQFLIQYYNGEERAKGNILERFSAQQFPDLHSELNLSSLELGDSALYFCASSGGHFTDTQYFGPGTRLTVL.